This T cell receptor (beta chain) emerged from a study of shared clonotypes between healthy human individuals. Study-wide results and limits: Specimens sampled were limited to blood, with tissue repertoires likely differing.

With 6 bases removed from V and 4 bases from J, the gap between germline ends came to 14 bases. Germline CDR1 SGHAT, CDR2 FQNNGV. The CDR3 consists of 14 residues. Nashville, Tennessee was home to all donors, each a Caucasian adult. Unsorted PBMC DNA was sequenced on ten immunoSEQ deep assay plates. Profiled with immunoSEQ multiplex PCR; TCRdb holds only in-frame clones, not every one. The profile shows around 500,000 clones, roughly four fifths of them singletons. Comment on this clone: Its antigen is not known. Other nucleotide sequences in the sample specify the same CDR3.

This TCR came from a woman aged 40 to 49 in good health. Some clones in this sample may be carry-over from other donors' samples. The rearrangement links TRBV11-2 to TRBJ2-3; D might be TRBD1 or TRBD2, each matching 5 bases. The sequenced sample was PBMCs. The CDR3 sequence: CASRPGTAADTQYF. For the CDR3, the DNA is TGTGCCAGCAGACCTGGGACGGCCGCAGATACGCAGTATTTT.